The 24 T cell receptor beta chains below all came from one sample that was sequenced in a study of T cells after posttransplantation cyclophosphamide. The naive gate required viable CD3+CD4+ or CD3+CD8+ cells with CCR7+CD45RA+CD45RO-CD95-CD27+CD28+ phenotype. Data came from immunoSEQ multiplex PCR; TCRdb stores just in-frame clones and leaves some out. The sample has about 20,000 clones, over 95% seen once. The material sequenced was naive CD4+ T cells sorted from PBMCs. The origin of the receptors is a man between 40 and 49 years old in good health, CMV-negative, and a related stem cell transplant donor.

The CDR3 DNA reads TGTGCCAGTAGTTCAAGCGTAATGAACACTGAAGCTTTCTTT. This encodes CASSSSVMNTEAFF. The chain combines TRBV19 with TRBJ1-1; D is uncertain. V was shortened by 5 bases and J by 0 bases, with 10 bases between the two germline ends. The CDR3 runs 14 residues. Germline values: CDR1 LNHDA, CDR2 SQIVND (reference sequence).

The CDR3 DNA is TGCAGCGTTGAAGACATGGCGGGAGCCCGCTACAATGAGCAGTTCTTC. The encoded protein is CSVEDMAGARYNEQFF. The V and J genes are TRBV29-1 and TRBJ2-1, with 7 bases aligning to TRBD2. J lost 3 bases, V lost 0 bases, and 8 bases had no gene match. This CDR3 contains 16 residues. Germline-derived CDR1 and CDR2 are SQVTM and ANQGSEA.

This sequence joins TRBV4-1 and TRBJ1-1; 7 nucleotides align to TRBD1. Looked up from germline, CDR1 is MGHRA and CDR2 is YSYEKL. V trimming: 3 bases; J trimming: 5 bases; junction bases outside the gene matches: 6. The CDR3 is 14 amino acids. The CDR3 region has the DNA TGCGCCAGCAGCCAGTCGACAGGGTGGACTGAAGCTTTCTTT. Translation: CASSQSTGWTEAFF.

The chain's CDR3 is CASSSPGNGANVLTF. The CDR3, as DNA: TGTGCCAGCAGCTCCCCGGGGAACGGGGCCAACGTCCTGACTTTC. The V gene is TRBV7-3, the J gene TRBJ2-6; possibly TRBD2 for D (5 bases). The CDR3 contains 15 residues. The germline gives CDR1 SGHTA, CDR2 FQGTGA. Trimming stripped 4 bases from V and 4 bases from J, with 11 bases between.

This sequence joins TRBV25-1 and TRBJ2-5; a weak D match, TRBD1 (7 bases). Germline assignment: CDR1 MGHDK and CDR2 SYGVNS. V lost 7 bases, J lost 3 bases, and 18 bases lay in between. The CDR3 consists of 15 residues. The CDR3 DNA sequence: TGTGCCAGCACAAAAGGGCAGGGGGGCGAAGAGACCCAGTACTTC. Amino acids: CASTKGQGGEETQYF.

J is TRBJ2-7 and V is TRBV28; TRBD1 might be the D (5 bases). CDR1 is MDHEN, CDR2 SYDVKM, per germline. The CDR3 has 17 amino acids. V lost 5 bases and J lost 0, with 20 bases in between. CDR3 protein: CASSRSQGSAGSYEQYF. CDR3 DNA: TGTGCCAGCAGTCGAAGCCAGGGTTCGGCCGGCTCCTACGAGCAGTACTTC.

The CDR3 is CASSPGGWRGSKWTQYF. The CDR3, as DNA: TGTGCCAGCAGTCCAGGGGGGTGGCGGGGCTCGAAGTGGACGCAGTATTTT. The V and J genes are TRBV11-2 and TRBJ2-3, with D tentatively TRBD1 (7 bases). Trimming took off 6 bases at V and 9 bases at J, with 28 bases between the two ends. Germline CDR1 and CDR2: SGHAT and FQNNGV. CDR3 size: 17 residues.

CDR3 protein: CASSPGGGREALENEQYF. The DNA of the CDR3 is TGTGCCAGCAGCCCCGGGGGAGGGCGGGAGGCCCTGGAGAACGAGCAGTACTTC. The gene calls are TRBV9 and TRBJ2-7; 8 nucleotides agree with TRBD2. Germline V lookup: CDR1 SGDLS, CDR2 YYNGEE. V shed 4 bases, J shed 5 bases, and the junction held 20 bases outside the gene matches. This CDR3 is 18 amino acids long.

The rearrangement links TRBV5-8 to TRBJ2-2; TRBD2 matches 10 bases. CDR3 length equals 17 residues. Germline trimming cut 0 bases from V and 2 bases from J; bases unmatched to any gene: 4. Germline CDR1 reads SGHTS; CDR2 reads YDEGEE. Here the CDR3 reads CASSLVLAGDNTGELFF. The CDR3 DNA is TGTGCCAGCAGCTTGGTTCTAGCGGGGGATAACACCGGGGAGCTGTTTTTT.

The chain is built from TRBV9 and TRBJ1-4; D is unclear. With 2 bases removed from V and 2 bases from J, the gap between germline ends came to 7 bases. The CDR3 runs 14 residues. Per the germline V gene, CDR1 is SGDLS and CDR2 is YYNGEE. The CDR3 reads CASSVQATNEKLFF. The CDR3 DNA sequence: TGTGCCAGCAGCGTTCAGGCGACTAATGAAAAACTGTTTTTT.

DNA for the CDR3: TGCGCCAGCAGCCAAGAGCAGGGAACGACAGATACGCAGTATTTT. Protein: CASSQEQGTTDTQYF. This chain links TRBV4-3 with TRBJ2-3, with D maybe TRBD1 (5 bases). This CDR3 has 15 residues. Trimming left V 0 bases short and J 3 bases short, with 10 bases between. From germline, CDR1 is LGHNA and CDR2 YSLEER.

This sequence joins TRBV6-5 and TRBJ2-4; TRBD1 might be the D (5 bases). CDR1 and CDR2 from the germline V gene are MNHEY and SVGAGI. V was clipped by 5 bases and J by 0 bases, with 11 bases between them. The CDR3 spans 15 residues. The DNA of the CDR3 is TGTGCCAGCAGTCTGTCAGGGCTAGCCAAAAACATTCAGTACTTC. Translation: CASSLSGLAKNIQYF.

The chain combines TRBV5-5 with TRBJ2-5; 7 nucleotides line up with TRBD2. Germline V gene lookup returns CDR1 SGHKS and CDR2 YYEKEE (reference sequence). J was trimmed by 4 bases and V by 0 bases; bases with no gene match: 9. The CDR3 runs to 16 residues. This chain's CDR3 is CASSLAGTIPAETQYF. As DNA, the CDR3 is TGTGCCAGCAGCTTGGCCGGGACTATCCCCGCAGAGACCCAGTACTTC. Complete variable domain (other parts from reference TRBV5-5 and TRBJ2-5): DAGVTQSPTHLIKTRGQQVTLRCSPISGHKSVSWYQQVLGQGPQFIFQYYEKEERGRGNFPDRFSARQFPNYSSELNVNALLLGDSALYLCASSLAGTIPAETQYFGPGTRLLVL.

CDR3 DNA: TGTGCCAGCAGCTTAGCGTCGGGGGGGGTGATAAATGGCTACACCTTC. This sequence encodes CASSLASGGVINGYTF. This sequence joins TRBV7-2 and TRBJ1-2; a weak D match, TRBD1 (5 bases). V gave up 0 bases and J gave up 6 bases, with 17 bases separating them. The CDR3 covers 16 residues. Germline V CDR1 and CDR2: SGHTA, FQGNSA.

The rearrangement joins TRBV5-1 to TRBJ2-7; 8 bases match TRBD1. V shed 4 bases and J 0 bases; nucleotides not matched to a gene: 9. In germline, CDR1 is SGHRS, CDR2 YFSETQ. CDR3 length: 16 amino acids. The CDR3 sequence: CASSHGQGESSYEQYF. The CDR3 nucleotides are TGCGCCAGCAGCCACGGACAGGGAGAAAGCTCCTACGAGCAGTACTTC.

The chain employs TRBV7-7 and TRBJ2-7, with TRBD1 as a possible D gene (6 bases). Per germline, CDR1 SSHAT and CDR2 FNYEAQ (reference sequence). This CDR3 is built from 11 residues. Trimming removed 5 bases from V and 8 bases from J, with 10 bases in between. CDR3 sequence (DNA): TGTGCCAGCAGCGTAACAGGGAAGCAGTACTTC. Translation gives CASSVTGKQYF.

The genes are TRBV5-6 and TRBJ2-5, with TRBD2 identical over 9 bases. CDR3 length equals 18 residues. V shed 0 bases and J 1 base; nucleotides not matched to a gene: 10. Germline CDR1 and CDR2: SGHDT and YYEEEE. CDR3: CASSLEAREGLVQETQYF. CDR3 nucleotide sequence: TGTGCCAGCAGCTTGGAAGCGCGGGAGGGCCTGGTCCAAGAGACCCAGTACTTC.

The gene calls are TRBV28 and TRBJ2-5, with D perhaps matching TRBD1 (6 bases). The CDR3 has 15 amino acids. CDR1 is MDHEN, CDR2 SYDVKM, per germline. V gave up 2 bases and J gave up 2 bases, with 12 bases separating them. CDR3 in DNA: TGTGCCAGCAGTTTACAAGTACAGGGTCAAGAGACCCAGTACTTC. Its protein product is CASSLQVQGQETQYF. Looking up the rest from reference TRBV28 and TRBJ2-5 gives the full variable domain: DVKVTQSSRYLVKRTGEKVFLECVQDMDHENMFWYRQDPGLGLRLIYFSYDVKMKEKGDIPEGYSVSREKKERFSLILESASTNQTSMYLCASSLQVQGQETQYFGPGTRLLVL.

V and J are TRBV11-3 and TRBJ2-5; 8 nucleotides align to TRBD1. TRBJ2-7 matches the DNA end more closely, so the J call is doubtful. This CDR3 has 14 amino acids. The germline V gene encodes CDR1 SGHNT and CDR2 YENEEA. CDR3 DNA sequence: TGTGCCAGCAGCGCCAGGACAGGGCCTGGCGAGCAGTACTTC. As protein: CASSARTGPGEQYF.

V usage is TRBV2 and J usage is TRBJ1-1; a possible D gene is TRBD1 (5 bases). The CDR3 spans 12 residues. Trimming shortened V by 3 bases and J by 7 bases, and 9 bases separated the two germline ends. Per the germline V gene, CDR1 is SNHLY and CDR2 is FYNNEI. The CDR3 DNA sequence: TGTGCCAGCAGTGAGACAGAGCTTGAAGCTTTCTTT. This codes for CASSETELEAFF.

V is TRBV18 and J is TRBJ1-5; D perhaps matches TRBD1 (5 bases). This CDR3 is 13 amino acids long. Trimming shortened V by 8 bases and J by 4 bases, and 12 bases separated the two germline ends. The germline V gene encodes CDR1 KGHSH and CDR2 LQKENI. The CDR3 here is CASNPGENQPQHF. CDR3 in DNA: TGTGCCAGCAACCCGGGGGAAAATCAGCCCCAGCATTTT.

The rearrangement links TRBV29-1 to TRBJ2-1; TRBD1 might be the D (5 bases). The length of the CDR3 is 10 residues. Per the germline V gene, CDR1 is SQVTM and CDR2 is ANQGSEA. Trimming took off 7 bases at V and 12 bases at J, with 13 bases between the two ends. The CDR3 sequence: CSGLRDRQFF. The CDR3 DNA is TGCAGCGGCCTAAGAGACAGGCAGTTCTTC.

Regarding this clone: Distinct nucleotide sequences in the sample also encode this CDR3. Here the CDR3 reads CASTRRGHTEAFF. CDR3 nucleotides: TGTGCCAGCACGCGGAGAGGGCACACTGAAGCTTTCTTT. J is TRBJ1-1 and V is TRBV2, with D hard to call. Trimming cost V 7 bases and J 3 bases, with 12 bases left between them. This CDR3 is built from 13 residues. Germline CDR1 and CDR2: SNHLY and FYNNEI.

The chain uses TRBV12-5 and TRBJ1-1; possible D gene TRBD1, 5 bases. The V end lost 3 bases, the J end lost 3 bases, and 20 bases lay between the germline ends. The CDR3 extends over 17 amino acids. Per the germline V gene, CDR1 is LGHNT and CDR2 is FRNRAP. CDR3 DNA sequence: TGTGCTAGTGGTTTCTCTAGGGGTGAAAGGGCTGACACTGAAGCTTTCTTT. Translation: CASGFSRGERADTEAFF. Looking up the rest from reference TRBV12-5 and TRBJ1-1 gives the full variable domain: DARVTQTPRHKVTEMGQEVTMRCQPILGHNTVFWYRQTMMQGLELLAYFRNRAPLDDSGMPKDRFSAEMPDATLATLKIQPSEPRDSAVYFCASGFSRGERADTEAFFGQGTRLTVV.